One sample yielded the 10 T cell receptor beta chains listed below, sequenced in a study of control samples from healthy donors and cancer patients. Libraries were prepared by immunoSEQ multiplex PCR; TCRdb keeps only in-frame clonotypes and omits some of them. The table lists about 190,000 clones. The sequenced sample was blood. These receptors all stem from a woman in her twenties or thirties in good health.

V gene TRBV5-1 combines with J gene TRBJ2-5; TRBD2 is a possible D gene (6 bases). Germline V gene data show CDR1 as SGHRS and CDR2 as YFSETQ. Trimming took off 7 bases at V and 5 bases at J, with 9 bases between the two ends. The CDR3 sequence is 11 residues long. The CDR3 protein is CASGEAETQYF. The CDR3 DNA reads TGCGCCAGCGGGGAGGCGGAGACCCAGTACTTC.

The rearrangement uses TRBV12-3 or TRBV12-4 and TRBJ1-2; D gene unclear. The CDR3 sequence is 13 residues long. The ends were cut back, 7 bases at V and 8 bases at J, with 17 bases in the middle. CDR3 sequence (DNA): TGTGCCAGCACCTTACGAGGAGTAGGCGGCTACACCTTC. Translation gives CASTLRGVGGYTF.

This chain connects TRBV7-9 to TRBJ1-1; D possibly corresponds to TRBD1 (6 bases). Germline V CDR1 and CDR2: SEHNR, FQNEAQ (reference sequence). The CDR3 runs 12 residues. V dropped 4 bases and J dropped 10 bases, with 13 bases sitting between them. CDR3 region: CASSSYRAVAFF. The CDR3 nucleotides read TGTGCCAGCAGCTCCTACAGGGCGGTAGCTTTCTTT.

This chain joins TRBV27 and TRBJ1-1; 11 nucleotides line up with TRBD1. CDR3 length: 16 amino acids. Germline V gene data show CDR1 as MNHEY and CDR2 as SMNVEV (reference sequence). With 7 bases clipped from V and 5 bases from J, the junction kept 12 bases outside the gene matches. CDR3: CASTTARTGGGTEAFF. In DNA, the CDR3 is TGTGCCAGCACCACTGCTCGGACAGGGGGCGGGACTGAAGCTTTCTTT.

This sequence joins TRBV12-3 or TRBV12-4 and TRBJ2-1; tentatively, D is TRBD2 (7 bases). There are 13 residues in the CDR3. Between the trimmed V and J ends, which lost 6 bases and 2 bases, there was a span of 8 bases. CDR3 protein: CASRGGAYNEQFF. CDR3 sequence (DNA): TGTGCCAGCAGAGGGGGGGCCTACAATGAGCAGTTCTTC.

The CDR3 region has the DNA TGCGCCAGCAGTGGTCTGGGGCAGGGAAATTACAATGAGCAGTTCTTC. Amino acid sequence: CASSGLGQGNYNEQFF. The chain combines TRBV10-1 with TRBJ2-1; D possibly corresponds to TRBD1 (5 bases). The V end was cut by 4 bases, the J end by 4 bases, with 17 bases between. Germline assignment: CDR1 WNHNN and CDR2 SYGVQD (reference sequence). The CDR3 runs to 16 residues.

The chain combines TRBV28 with TRBJ1-5; 8 bases agree with TRBD1. This CDR3 has 16 residues. Germline CDR1 is MDHEN and CDR2 is SYDVKM. V lost 5 bases to trimming and J lost 5 bases; unmatched junction nucleotides: 11. The CDR3: CASSPVQGDSHQPQHF. CDR3 in DNA: TGTGCCAGCAGTCCCGTACAGGGGGACTCTCATCAGCCCCAGCATTTT.

The chain couples TRBV19 to TRBJ1-5; 8 bases line up with TRBD1. The J segment lost 2 bases and the V segment lost 6 bases, leaving 12 bases of the junction unmatched. This CDR3 is built from 17 residues. Germline V CDR1 and CDR2: LNHDA, SQIVND (reference sequence). This CDR3 is CASSARGQGARNQPQHF. CDR3 in DNA: TGTGCCAGTAGCGCGAGAGGCCAGGGGGCGCGCAATCAGCCCCAGCATTTT.

The rearrangement uses TRBV3-1 (or the pseudogene TRBV3-2) and TRBJ1-2; TRBD1 might be the D (5 bases). Germline lookup yields CDR1 LGHDT and CDR2 YNNKEL (reference sequence). Deletions cut 5 bases from V and 10 bases from J, with 20 bases between. The CDR3 totals 14 residues. CDR3 DNA sequence: TGTGCCAGCAGCAAACGGACGGATCCAGGGTTCTACACCTTC. This codes for CASSKRTDPGFYTF.

The chain has TRBV23-1 and TRBJ2-3; 15 nucleotides agree with TRBD2. TRBV23-1 is an open reading frame whose function is uncertain. The CDR3 loop spans 19 amino acids. Trimming cost V 7 bases and J 0 bases; bases outside gene matches: 11. The CDR3 region has the DNA TGCGCCAGCATGGTGGCAGGGACTAGCGGGGGGTTAAGCACAGATACGCAGTATTTT. Residues: CASMVAGTSGGLSTDTQYF.